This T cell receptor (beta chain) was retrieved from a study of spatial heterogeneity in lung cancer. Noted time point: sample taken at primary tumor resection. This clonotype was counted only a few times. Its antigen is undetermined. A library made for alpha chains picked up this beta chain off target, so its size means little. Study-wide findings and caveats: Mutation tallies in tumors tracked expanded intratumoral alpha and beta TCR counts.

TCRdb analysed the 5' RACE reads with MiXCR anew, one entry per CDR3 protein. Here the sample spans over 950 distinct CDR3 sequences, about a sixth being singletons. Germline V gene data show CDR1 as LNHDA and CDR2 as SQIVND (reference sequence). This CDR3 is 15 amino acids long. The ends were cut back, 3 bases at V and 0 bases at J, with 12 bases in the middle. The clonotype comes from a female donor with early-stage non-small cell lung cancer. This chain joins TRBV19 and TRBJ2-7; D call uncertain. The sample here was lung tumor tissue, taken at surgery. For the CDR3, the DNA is TGTGCCAGTAGTATGAGGAGTTCCAGCTCCTACGAGCAGTACTTC. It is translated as CASSMRSSSSYEQYF.